This TCR beta chain was sequenced in a study of control samples from healthy donors and cancer patients. Using immunoSEQ multiplex PCR, the repertoire was profiled, and TCRdb retains in-frame clones only, with some absent. The data show about 49,000 clones, 65% to 90% seen once. CDR3 size: 12 residues. V lost 10 bases to trimming and J lost 6 bases, with 15 bases between them. The germline gives CDR1 SGHNT, CDR2 YYREEE (reference sequence). The rearrangement links TRBV5-4 to TRBJ2-3, with a tentative D call TRBD2 (6 bases). This clonotype was obtained from a woman aged 50 to 60 with lung cancer. What was sequenced was PBMCs. CDR3 residues: CAYNNGGDTQYF. CDR3 DNA: TGTGCCTATAATAACGGAGGGGATACGCAGTATTTT.